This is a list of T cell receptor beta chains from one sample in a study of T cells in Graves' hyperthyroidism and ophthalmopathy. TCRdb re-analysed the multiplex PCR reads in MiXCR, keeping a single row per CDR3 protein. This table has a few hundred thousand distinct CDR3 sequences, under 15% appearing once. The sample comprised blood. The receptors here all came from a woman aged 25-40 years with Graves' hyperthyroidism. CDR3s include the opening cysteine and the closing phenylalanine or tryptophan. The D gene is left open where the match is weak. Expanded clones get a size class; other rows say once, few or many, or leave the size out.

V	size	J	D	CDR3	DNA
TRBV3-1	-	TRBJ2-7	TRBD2	CASSPRTSGREGEQYF	TGTGCCAGCAGCCCACGGACTAGCGGGAGGGAGGGCGAGCAGTACTTC
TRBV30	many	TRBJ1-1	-	CACRPGGDTEAFF	TGTGCCTGTCGGCCGGGTGGGGATACTGAAGCTTTCTTT
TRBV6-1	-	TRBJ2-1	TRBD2	CASSPPQGLAGGGSYNEQFF	TGTGCCAGCAGTCCACCCCAGGGACTAGCGGGAGGGGGTTCCTACAATGAGCAGTTCTTC
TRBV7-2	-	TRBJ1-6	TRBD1	CASSSGQVNSPLHF	TGTGCCAGCAGCTCGGGACAGGTTAATTCACCCCTCCACTTT
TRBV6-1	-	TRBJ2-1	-	CASSPRAYNEQFF	TGTGCCAGCAGTCCCAGGGCCTACAATGAGCAGTTCTTC
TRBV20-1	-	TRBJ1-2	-	CSAADSSGNYGYTF	TGCAGTGCAGCGGACAGCTCGGGGAACTATGGCTACACCTTC
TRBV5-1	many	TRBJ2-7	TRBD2	CASSPGLGYEQYF	TGCGCCAGCAGCCCGGGACTAGGCTACGAGCAGTACTTC
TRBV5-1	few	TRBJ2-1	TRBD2	CASSPYGGSINEQFF	TGCGCCAGCAGCCCCTATGGCGGGAGCATCAATGAGCAGTTCTTC
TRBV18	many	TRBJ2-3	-	CASSPWVGDTQYF	TGTGCCAGCTCACCATGGGTTGGAGATACGCAGTATTTT
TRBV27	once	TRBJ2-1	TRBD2	CASSFTSGSSYEQFF	TGTGCCAGCAGTTTTACTAGCGGGAGCTCCTACGAGCAGTTCTTC
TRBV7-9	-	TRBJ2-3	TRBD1	CASSEDRATDTQYF	TGTGCCAGCAGCGAGGACAGGGCCACAGATACGCAGTATTTT
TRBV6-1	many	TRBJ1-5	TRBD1	CASSSGTGVHQPQHF	TGTGCCAGCAGTTCTGGGACAGGGGTACATCAGCCCCAGCATTTT
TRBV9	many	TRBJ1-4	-	CASSVAGTFNEKLFF	TGTGCCAGCAGCGTAGCCGGGACCTTTAATGAAAAACTGTTTTTT
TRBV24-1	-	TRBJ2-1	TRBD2	CATKGLAHEQFF	TGTGCCACCAAGGGACTAGCGCATGAGCAGTTCTTC
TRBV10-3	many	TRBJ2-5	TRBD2	CAISETSGSQGTQYF	TGTGCCATCAGTGAAACTAGCGGGAGTCAGGGGACCCAGTACTTC
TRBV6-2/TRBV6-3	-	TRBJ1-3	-	CASSDPVHGRYGNTIYF	TGTGCCAGCAGTGATCCGGTTCACGGGCGATACGGAAACACCATATATTTT
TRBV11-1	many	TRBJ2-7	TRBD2	CASSLAPGLALRTARYEQYF	TGTGCCAGCAGCTTAGCCCCGGGACTAGCGCTACGAACTGCACGCTACGAGCAGTACTTC
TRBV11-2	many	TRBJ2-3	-	CASSSRLGDTQYF	TGTGCCAGCAGCTCCCGACTAGGAGATACGCAGTATTTT
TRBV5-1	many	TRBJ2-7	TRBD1	CADRDRAYEQYF	TGCGCCGACCGGGACAGGGCCTACGAGCAGTACTTC
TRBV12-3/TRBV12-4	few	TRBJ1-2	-	CASSLGGLDYGYTF	TGTGCCAGCAGTTTGGGGGGGCTGGACTATGGCTACACCTTC
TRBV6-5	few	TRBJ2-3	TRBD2	CVSSYISGRVDTQYF	TGTGTCAGCAGTTACATTAGCGGGAGAGTAGATACGCAGTATTTT
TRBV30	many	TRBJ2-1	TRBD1	CAWIKGAGNEQFF	TGTGCCTGGATAAAGGGGGCGGGTAATGAGCAGTTCTTC